This entry lists 24 T cell receptor beta chains sequenced from one sample in a study of immune cell composition in non-small cell lung cancer. Normal lung was taken at the farthest possible site, at least 3 cm from tumour. Assay: immunoSEQ multiplex PCR; the TCRdb copy retains only in-frame clones and omits some. The data contain roughly 3,100 clones, around 78% of them singletons. Source material: non-adjacent lung tissue. These receptors were taken from a human donor with non-small cell lung cancer. The donor label of this sample is uncertain.

The genes are TRBV10-3 and TRBJ2-2; 8 nucleotides line up with TRBD1. Losses at the gene ends were 0 bases for V and 1 base for J; bases not matched to a gene: 10. This CDR3 region has 19 residues. Germline V gene sequence: CDR1 ENHRY, CDR2 SYGVKD. The CDR3 DNA is TGTGCCATCAGTGAGTCGCCTACACAGGGGGGCGTGAACACCGGGGAGCTGTTTTTT. Amino acids: CAISESPTQGGVNTGELFF.

The sample holds one count of this clone. The rearrangement joins TRBV5-1 to TRBJ2-7, with 7 bases identical to TRBD2. CDR1 and CDR2 from the germline V gene are SGHRS and YFSETQ. Trimming took 5 bases from V and 2 from J; bases not matched to a gene: 7. This CDR3 has 14 residues. The CDR3 bases are TGCGCCAGCAGGGGAGGGTCTCGCACCTACGAGCAGTACTTC. It is translated as CASRGGSRTYEQYF.

DNA of the CDR3: TGTGCCAGCAGTTACCGGGGAACAGGGGGTCGTGCTTTCTTT. Translation gives CASSYRGTGGRAFF. The chain recombines TRBV6-5 with TRBJ1-1, with 8 bases that match TRBD1. Germline V gene data show CDR1 as MNHEY and CDR2 as SVGAGI. V dropped 2 bases and J dropped 11; count of bases not matched to a gene: 10. The CDR3 runs 14 residues.

Written as DNA, the CDR3 is TGTGCCAGCAGCCCCGGGACAGTCAGGGGCTACACCTTC. Its protein is CASSPGTVRGYTF. The chain uses TRBV7-2 and TRBJ1-2; TRBD1 matches at 7 bases. The CDR3 has 13 amino acids. The V segment lost 5 bases and the J segment 8 bases; nucleotides outside the gene matches: 8. Germline V gene sequence: CDR1 SGHTA, CDR2 FQGNSA.

The chain uses TRBV15 and TRBJ2-7; TRBD2 aligns across 8 bases. The germline V gene encodes CDR1 LNHNV and CDR2 YYDKDF (reference sequence). V trimming: 5 bases; J trimming: 3 bases; junction bases outside the gene matches: 6. CDR3 length: 14 amino acids. CDR3 nucleotide sequence: TGTGCCACCAGCCAGCGGGAGTCGGTCTACGAGCAGTACTTC. Residues: CATSQRESVYEQYF.

This clone came up a few times. V is TRBV7-9 and J is TRBJ2-7; TRBD1 agrees at 7 bases. The CDR3 is 14 amino acids. From germline, CDR1 is SEHNR and CDR2 FQNEAQ (reference sequence). The trim removed 1 base at V and 4 bases at J, leaving 4 bases unmatched. CDR3 region: CASSLDGRGYEQYF. DNA for the CDR3: TGTGCCAGCAGCTTAGACGGCAGGGGGTACGAGCAGTACTTC.

The count of this clone is one. This rearrangement joins TRBV9 to TRBJ2-2, with a weak D call TRBD1 (5 bases). This CDR3 has 14 residues. Germline CDR1 and CDR2: SGDLS and YYNGEE. Trimming removed 3 bases from V and 6 bases from J, with 12 bases in between. The CDR3 is CASSAPGLAGELFF. The CDR3 DNA reads as TGTGCCAGCAGCGCCCCAGGGTTGGCCGGGGAGCTGTTTTTT.

This clone is a singleton in its sample. The chain carries TRBV2 and TRBJ2-3; TRBD2 agrees at 9 bases. Germline CDR1 SNHLY, CDR2 FYNNEI. The CDR3 runs 16 residues. Unmatched junction bases numbered 11, after V lost 6 bases and J lost 4 bases. The CDR3 loop reads CASRDGLAGHSDTQYF. DNA of the CDR3: TGTGCCAGCAGGGACGGCCTAGCGGGACACTCAGATACGCAGTATTTT.

This clone was detected only once. The V gene is TRBV18, the J gene TRBJ1-2, with 9 bases that match TRBD1. Germline V lookup: CDR1 KGHSH, CDR2 LQKENI. The CDR3 extends over 15 amino acids. V shed 3 bases, J shed 8 bases, and the junction held 10 bases outside the gene matches. CDR3 in DNA: TGTGCCAGCTCACCTCCCCGGACAGGGGCGGAGGGCTACACCTTC. It codes for CASSPPRTGAEGYTF.

The chain uses TRBV28 and TRBJ2-1; TRBD2 matches at 12 bases. The CDR3 sequence is 13 residues long. In germline, CDR1 is MDHEN, CDR2 SYDVKM. The ends lost 9 bases at V and 6 bases at J; junction bases unmatched: 3. CDR3 protein: CASSLAGGNEQFF. CDR3 in DNA: TGTGCCAGTTCACTAGCGGGGGGCAATGAGCAGTTCTTC. Full variable domain (missing parts from reference TRBV28 and TRBJ2-1): DVKVTQSSRYLVKRTGEKVFLECVQDMDHENMFWYRQDPGLGLRLIYFSYDVKMKEKGDIPEGYSVSREKKERFSLILESASTNQTSMYLCASSLAGGNEQFFGPGTRLTVL.

The chain combines TRBV7-9 with TRBJ2-2; D is undetermined. Germline CDR1 reads SEHNR; CDR2 reads FQNEAQ (reference sequence). The V end lost 5 bases, the J end lost 6 bases, and 13 bases lay between the germline ends. The CDR3 is made up of 14 amino acids. The CDR3 loop is CASSDNTRAGELFF. The CDR3 coding sequence is TGTGCCAGCAGCGATAACACACGGGCCGGGGAGCTGTTTTTT.

The chain is built from TRBV23-1 and TRBJ1-5; 9 bases fit TRBD1. TRBV23-1 is filed as an ORF, its function uncertain. Trimming took 3 bases from V and 2 from J; bases not matched to a gene: 17. This CDR3 spans 20 amino acids. This CDR3 is CASSQPDRGIGYLGNQPQHF. The CDR3 region has the DNA TGCGCCAGCAGTCAGCCCGACAGGGGGATAGGATATTTGGGCAATCAGCCCCAGCATTTT.

The rearrangement uses TRBV4-3 and TRBJ2-5, with a possible D match to TRBD2 (6 bases). Trimming removed 0 bases at V and 7 bases at J, with 15 bases between. This CDR3 has 15 amino acids. Germline CDR1 reads LGHNA; CDR2 reads YSLEER. The CDR3 loop is CASSQDRARLGTQYF. For the CDR3, the DNA is TGCGCCAGCAGCCAAGATAGGGCAAGACTAGGGACCCAGTACTTC.

This clone occurred a few times. The J gene is TRBJ1-3, the V gene TRBV10-3; D not resolved. Germline V gene data show CDR1 as ENHRY and CDR2 as SYGVKD. The V end was cut by 5 bases, the J end by 4 bases, with 3 bases between. This CDR3 is 11 amino acids long. CDR3 coding DNA: TGTGCCATCAGTCTAGGAAACACCATATATTTT. This sequence encodes CAISLGNTIYF.

The rearrangement uses TRBV6-1 and TRBJ2-1, with 9 bases lining up with TRBD1. The CDR3 spans 15 residues. Germline CDR1 is MNHNS and CDR2 is SASEGT. V gave up 3 bases and J gave up 0 bases; unmatched junction bases: 0. CDR3: CASSETGGSYNEQFF. The CDR3 DNA sequence: TGTGCCAGCAGTGAGACAGGGGGCTCCTACAATGAGCAGTTCTTC.

CDR3 in amino acids: CASSAGTSSTDTQYF. The DNA of the CDR3 is TGTGCCAGCAGTGCCGGGACATCGAGCACAGATACGCAGTATTTT. The chain employs TRBV2 and TRBJ2-3; maybe TRBD1 (6 bases). CDR1 and CDR2 from the germline V gene are SNHLY and FYNNEI. Trimming pared 4 bases from V and 0 bases from J, leaving 11 bases between. CDR3 size: 15 residues.

This chain links TRBV6-5 with TRBJ2-5; maybe TRBD2 (6 bases). The germline V gene encodes CDR1 MNHEY and CDR2 SVGAGI. This CDR3 region has 15 residues. V was shortened by 4 bases and J by 5 bases, with 17 bases between the two germline ends. The CDR3 DNA follows: TGTGCCAGCAGTTCCACGGGACTCCCTAAGGAGACCCAGTACTTC. Its translation is CASSSTGLPKETQYF.

This clone has a handful of counts. The chain carries TRBV7-9 and TRBJ1-1; 7 bases align to TRBD1. CDR3 length: 14 amino acids. J gave up 2 bases and V 5 bases, and 5 bases lay outside the gene matches. Germline values: CDR1 SEHNR, CDR2 FQNEAQ (reference sequence). CDR3 nucleotide sequence: TGTGCCAGCAGCCGGGACAGCCATAACACTGAAGCTTTCTTT. Protein product: CASSRDSHNTEAFF. Looking up the rest from reference TRBV7-9 and TRBJ1-1 gives the full variable domain: DTGVSQNPRHKITKRGQNVTFRCDPISEHNRLYWYRQTLGQGPEFLTYFQNEAQLEKSRLLSDRFSAERPKGSFSTLEIQRTEQGDSAMYLCASSRDSHNTEAFFGQGTRLTVV.

This clone came up once. The genes are TRBV28 and TRBJ2-1, with 8 bases matching TRBD2. With 4 bases clipped from V and 0 bases from J, the junction kept 11 bases outside the gene matches. Germline V gene sequence: CDR1 MDHEN, CDR2 SYDVKM. CDR3 size: 18 residues. The CDR3 DNA is TGTGCCAGCAGTTGGGACCGGGGGGGGAGCCTCTCCTACAATGAGCAGTTCTTC. It codes for CASSWDRGGSLSYNEQFF.

The genes are TRBV4-3 and TRBJ2-6; D possibly corresponds to TRBD1 (6 bases). Germline V gives CDR1 LGHNA, CDR2 YSLEER. The CDR3 sequence is 17 residues long. V was trimmed by 0 bases and J by 0 bases, leaving 9 bases between them. Here the CDR3 DNA reads TGCGCCAGCAGCCAAGATGGGGGCCCCTCTGGGGCCAACGTCCTGACTTTC. Translation: CASSQDGGPSGANVLTF.

The V and J genes are TRBV19 and TRBJ2-2; perhaps TRBD2 as D (6 bases). Trimming pared 4 bases from V and 5 bases from J, leaving 11 bases between. This CDR3 contains 14 residues. Germline CDR1 is LNHDA and CDR2 is SQIVND (reference sequence). CDR3 DNA: TGTGCCAGTAGTAATGAGGCGGGGACCGGGGAGCTGTTTTTT. Translated, it gives CASSNEAGTGELFF.

The chain couples TRBV5-6 to TRBJ2-7; possible D gene TRBD2, 5 bases. V lost 4 bases, J lost 5 bases, and 19 bases lay in between. Germline V gene sequence: CDR1 SGHDT, CDR2 YYEEEE. CDR3 size: 15 residues. The DNA of the CDR3 is TGTGCCAGCAGCCCGCCGGGGAGTGCTGGTAACGAGCAGTACTTC. This translates into CASSPPGSAGNEQYF.

This chain connects TRBV6-5 to TRBJ2-3; tentatively, D is TRBD2 (6 bases). The CDR3 extends over 15 amino acids. Germline CDR1 reads MNHEY; CDR2 reads SVGAGI. V lost 6 bases, J lost 1 base, and 14 bases lay in between. CDR3: CASSPPGLGTDTQYF. The CDR3 coding sequence is TGTGCCAGCAGCCCACCGGGACTGGGCACAGATACGCAGTATTTT.

The chain recombines TRBV19 with TRBJ2-7, with TRBD1 matching over 11 bases. V lost 5 bases and J lost 3; bases outside the gene matches: 15. The CDR3 has 18 residues. Germline V CDR1 and CDR2: LNHDA, SQIVND (reference sequence). CDR3 sequence reads: CASSATLTGQGDRYEQYF. The CDR3 bases are TGTGCCAGTAGTGCGACTCTCACGGGACAGGGGGACCGCTACGAGCAGTACTTC. Combining the CDR3 with reference TRBV19 and TRBJ2-7 gives the whole variable domain DGGITQSPKYLFRKEGQNVTLSCEQNLNHDAMYWYRQDPGQGLRLIYYSQIVNDFQKGDIAEGYSVSREKKESFPLTVTSAQKNPTAFYLCASSATLTGQGDRYEQYFGPGTRLTVT.